This T cell receptor (beta chain) was documented in a study of cytomegalovirus exposure and HLA in healthy donors (dated by TCRdb to about 2017). Concerning the study at large: According to an earlier analysis of several hundred of the donors, 150 million to 200 million T cells yielded 117 million unique TCR beta sequences and 250 to 350 Gb of sequence data. Roughly 320 gigabases of sequencing data and around 85 million unique TCR sequences made up an early release that covered several hundred HLA-typed donors. Of the 300 to 400 genotyped donors, about 80% fell in the genetic ancestry cluster associated with self-reported Caucasian donors. The aim of the study was to test whether cataloging public T cell receptors could identify signatures of past pathogen exposure. The study profiled the T cell repertoires of approximately 700 subjects by immunosequencing and related them to cytomegalovirus serostatus. In addition to the first cohort of 650 to 750 subjects, a separate validation cohort of 130 or so different subjects was used. The study combined high-throughput TCR immunosequencing, statistical association of individual TCRs with disease status, and machine learning to predict cytomegalovirus infection status. A later analysis re-examined previously published TCR beta repertoires from roughly 650 donors and added high-resolution HLA genotyping to investigate patterns of TCR occurrence. Rather than using new phenotypic data, the later analysis identified candidate immune exposures from TCR beta sequences and from how often those sequences occurred across donors. In an earlier analysis of a few hundred of the donors, high-throughput TCR beta sequencing was used to judge whether each TCR beta V gene segment behaved as functional or pseudogenic. Donor age, sex, ethnicity and CMV serostatus were collected together with the repertoire data. Genome-wide SNP genotypes for about 55% of the roughly 670 donors were used in a later genetic analysis, which treated that subset as a discovery cohort. All discovery cohort repertoires had been generated on a single sequencing platform. Class I and class II HLA loci were covered by the typing at four-digit resolution. The number of donors typed differed by locus, with 629-630 for A, B, C, DRB1 and DQB1, roughly 520 for DQA1, 606 for DPA1, and around 460 for DPB1. Four to six DR-DQ haplotypes were handled as single units for association and clustering, since linkage in the cohort was strong. On average, 235,054 unique TCR beta nucleotide sequences were sequenced per donor among a few hundred genotyped donors of the cohort, with about 17% of those sequences being non-productive.

General findings and caveats noted by the study authors: Compared with the roughly 670-donor mean, donors in an Asian-associated ancestry cluster had fewer N-insertions in productive TCRs, according to a later genetic analysis. Assigning TCR associations to individual alleles was difficult when HLA alleles, especially DR and DQ, strongly co-occurred. A cluster of highly shared sequence variants was judged likely to represent a technical artifact of the sequencing pipeline. Roughly uniform sequencing depth across donors was assumed in presence/absence analyses, although this assumption may not hold. Because counts were too low, seventeen rarely observed V segments, including chromosome 9 orphons, were left out of the earlier analysis of roughly 600 of the donors. A further reported finding was that TCR beta sequences accurately predicted the HLA-A and HLA-B alleles for most subjects in the first cohort. Three of the identified cytomegalovirus-associated TCR beta chains were confirmed in vitro to be specific for cytomegalovirus antigens. According to a later analysis, TCR association rates differed among HLA loci, with DRB1 alleles showing the most associated TCRs and HLA-C alleles showing the fewest. This cohort had only TCR beta chains sequenced, and the lack of alpha or paired-chain data limited which features could be detected. The classifier was reported to diagnose cytomegalovirus status with high specificity and sensitivity in both the original cohort and the validation cohort. According to a later analysis, parvovirus B19, influenza, CMV and Epstein-Barr virus appeared linked to several top co-occurrence clusters. Across donors, most TCR sequences were observed very rarely, whereas some public TCRs were present in many individuals. The authors suggested that the approach could potentially be generalized to other disease states and immunological phenotypes. A later genetic analysis associated a missense DCLRE1C variant with V-gene and J-gene trimming of TCR beta chains, and an independent cohort replicated the association. HLA typing was unavailable for some donors at each locus, so association tests used only the typed subset. For the cohort, immune exposure information was limited to CMV serostatus. Linkage disequilibrium might explain the correlated functional status among segregating V segments, but an unknown experimental factor could not be excluded. In a later analysis, HLA-associated TCR beta chains showed more clonal expansion and lower generation probabilities than non-associated chains that were equally common. In an earlier analysis of 587 of the donors, most TCR beta V segments were observed in productive rearrangements about 90% or about 30% of the time, broadly matching IMGT annotations. A total of fewer than 200 TCR beta chains were listed by the study as associated with cytomegalovirus. At a false discovery rate of 0.05, a later analysis linked roughly 17,000 TCR beta sequences to specific HLA alleles. Some IMGT-functional V segments, including TRBV6-2 and TRBV6-3, could not be told apart with the 87-base-pair reads, so those segments were excluded. Most CMV-associated TCR beta chains appeared to be HLA-restricted in a later analysis, and the HLA associations seemed to be driven largely by CMV exposure.

As for this clone: There is no known antigen for this receptor. There are no base qualities to consult, and no much larger clone falls within one base.

In total, around 600 healthy bone marrow donors made up the cohort. At the time of sampling, every cohort member was nominally healthy, though immune exposures that went unrecorded were likely present. The donor was CMV seronegative and belonged to the group of 352 seronegative cohort members. A peripheral blood sample was provided by each donor, and peripheral blood mononuclear cells were used for TCR beta sequencing. Genomic DNA extraction from the blood cell samples was performed with the Qiagen DNeasy Blood Extraction Kit. Receptors were amplified or captured by the immunoSEQ multiplex PCR assay. The multiplex PCR relied on a mix of 60 forward primers for TCR Vbeta segments and 13 reverse primers for TCR Jbeta segments. Amplification of the CDR3 region of rearranged TCR beta genes was performed with a multiplex PCR assay on genomic DNA. The Illumina HiSeq System was used to sequence the amplified TCR beta libraries as 87-base-pair reads. Per the original workflow: In a later analysis, tens of millions of unique TCR beta chains were counted across the roughly 610 repertoires, and roughly 10 million of these chains were shared by at least two donors. Raw reads were error-corrected and collapsed into unique sequences by a nearest-neighbor algorithm in which closely related sequences were merged to remove PCR and sequencing errors. To assign V, D and J gene segments, CDR3 sequences were aligned to IMGT reference sequences. For a sequence to be retained, a match of at least six nucleotides to both a V gene segment and a J gene segment was required. A rearrangement was called productive if the CDR3 had no stop codons and remained in frame with V and J, and every other rearrangement was called non-productive. Following IMGT convention, CDR3 was defined as the stretch from the second conserved V-encoded cysteine to the conserved J-encoded phenylalanine. The earlier analysis of about 530 of the donors excluded any sequence lacking an unambiguous match to a single V gene segment. In an earlier analysis of 450 to 750 of the donors, a V segment was called functional when productive rearrangements were above 56.7%, and segregating when the standard deviation between donors exceeded 5%. A statistical classification framework was built to diagnose cytomegalovirus status from the catalog of TCR beta chain sequences. V and J gene assignment, in a later analysis, came from comparing TCR nucleotide sequences with IMGT/GENE-DB human TR gene sequences. A later analysis assigned CDR3 sequences and most-parsimonious VDJ recombination scenarios with the TCRdist pipeline. A later analysis defined each TCR beta chain by its CDR3 amino acid sequence plus V-gene family, and excluded reads lacking a unique V-gene family. A later analysis removed 550 to 700 highly shared, low-generation-probability nucleotide sequences to deal with suspected cross-contamination and a sequencing artifact. In a later analysis, a clonal expansion index for each public chain was calculated from normalized within-repertoire ranks of inferred template counts. In a later analysis, generation probabilities were computed using a VDJ recombination model fitted to out-of-frame rearrangements, and the results were checked against IGoR. In a later analysis, TCR-TCR, TCR-HLA and TCR-CMV co-occurrence was scored with hypergeometric tests, and a repertoire-size bias correction was applied to TCR pairs. False discovery rates were estimated in a later analysis by permuting HLA or CMV assignments 20 times. In a later analysis, co-occurring TCRs were grouped using DBSCAN, with TCRdist sequence similarity added in when clustering inside HLA-allele-positive subsets. Co-occurrence clustering excluded repertoires with fewer than 30,000 or more than 120,000 public chains, plus five with anomalous nucleotide sharing. TCRdb stores this immuneACCESS table with in-frame sequences only. Part of the clones is absent; in the studies checked, under half of the shortfall reflects unresolved V genes, and no reason is known for the rest. From that table come the V and J calls and clone size; the DNA was used to work out D and trimming. This sample gives approximately 200,000 clones in total; 70% to 80% of them show up just once. Roughly a sixth of the sample lies in the top ten.

Looking up the germline V gene yields CDR1 SQVTM and CDR2 ANQGSEA. The CDR3, from cysteine to phenylalanine, totals 11 residues. The sequence is cut down to CDR3 DNA, 33 bases in frame from base 1. Trimming leaves V shorter by 6 bases and J shorter by 6 bases, with the junction holding 2 bases beyond the gene matches. The sequencing sample was made of PBMCs. The receptor was isolated from a man aged 40-50 years in good health and CMV-seronegative. The chain joins TRBV29-1 to TRBJ2-1; 7 middle bases align to TRBD1. The CDR3 region has the sequence CSVGQLNEQFF. Here is the DNA: TGCAGCGTGGGACAGCTCAATGAGCAGTTCTTC.